The 2 T cell receptor beta chains presented below share a single source sample, sequenced in a study of PD-1 blockade in mismatch repair-deficient tumors. TCRdb keeps only in-frame clones here, not all; method: immunoSEQ multiplex PCR. The table shows just over 25,000 clones, with roughly 80% occurring only once. The material sequenced was PBMCs, taken before pembrolizumab treatment. Receptors originate from an adult with mismatch repair-deficient cancer.

The rearrangement links TRBV28 to TRBJ1-5; 11 nucleotides match TRBD1. The junction had 3 bases not matched to a gene; V was cut back by 8 bases and J by 0 bases. CDR1 and CDR2 (germline): MDHEN, SYDVKM. This CDR3 region has 15 residues. CDR3 region: CASGTGGNSNQPQHF. In DNA, the CDR3 is TGTGCCAGCGGGACAGGGGGGAATAGCAATCAGCCCCAGCATTTT. The variable domain in full, with the rest retrieved from reference TRBV28 and TRBJ1-5, is DVKVTQSSRYLVKRTGEKVFLECVQDMDHENMFWYRQDPGLGLRLIYFSYDVKMKEKGDIPEGYSVSREKKERFSLILESASTNQTSMYLCASGTGGNSNQPQHFGDGTRLSIL.

The genes are TRBV11-2 and TRBJ2-1; 7 nucleotides line up with TRBD1. The germline gives CDR1 SGHAT, CDR2 FQNNGV. The ends lost 5 bases at V and 4 bases at J; junction bases unmatched: 2. This CDR3 comprises 13 residues. The CDR3, as DNA: TGTGCCAGCAGCACGACAGGGTACAATGAGCAGTTCTTC. This encodes CASSTTGYNEQFF.